This TCR beta chain was sequenced for a study of blood T cell repertoires in COVID-19. This clone appeared a single time. Germline CDR1 reads SEHNR; CDR2 reads FQNEAQ (reference sequence). This CDR3 is 13 amino acids long. Trimming left V 5 bases short and J 3 bases short, with 10 bases between. TCRdb's table, derived via immunoSEQ multiplex PCR, lists solely in-frame clones and lacks some. The table includes around 20,000 clones, roughly 92% detected once. This chain joins TRBV7-9 and TRBJ1-2; D unclear. This TCR was sampled from a human donor in a cohort sampled during active COVID-19. What was sequenced was peripheral blood. The CDR3, as DNA: TGTGCCAGCAGCCTCGGGGTTGACTATGGCTACACCTTC. Its protein product is CASSLGVDYGYTF.